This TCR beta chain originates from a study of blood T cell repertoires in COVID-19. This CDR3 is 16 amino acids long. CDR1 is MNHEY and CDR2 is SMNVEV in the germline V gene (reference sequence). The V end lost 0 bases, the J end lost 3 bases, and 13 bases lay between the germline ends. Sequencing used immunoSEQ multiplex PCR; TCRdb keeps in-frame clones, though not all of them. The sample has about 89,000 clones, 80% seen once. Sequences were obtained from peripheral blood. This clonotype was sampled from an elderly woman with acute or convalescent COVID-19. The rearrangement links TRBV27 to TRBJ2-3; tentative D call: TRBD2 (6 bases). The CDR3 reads CASSLSRRDGTDTQYF. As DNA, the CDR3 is TGTGCCAGCAGTTTATCACGGCGGGATGGGACAGATACGCAGTATTTT.